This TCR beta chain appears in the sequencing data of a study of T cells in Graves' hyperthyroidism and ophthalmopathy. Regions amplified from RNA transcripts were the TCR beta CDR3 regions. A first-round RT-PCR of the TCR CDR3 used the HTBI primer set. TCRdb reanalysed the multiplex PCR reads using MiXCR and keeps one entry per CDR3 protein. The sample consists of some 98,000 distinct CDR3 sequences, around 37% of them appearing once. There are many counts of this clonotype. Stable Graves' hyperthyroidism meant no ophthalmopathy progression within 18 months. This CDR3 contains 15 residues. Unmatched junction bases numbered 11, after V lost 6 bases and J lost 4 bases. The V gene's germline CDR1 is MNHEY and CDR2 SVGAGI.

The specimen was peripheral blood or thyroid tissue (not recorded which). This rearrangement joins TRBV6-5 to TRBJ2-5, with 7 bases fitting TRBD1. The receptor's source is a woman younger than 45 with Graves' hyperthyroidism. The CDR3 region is CASRKNQGGGETQYF. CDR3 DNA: TGTGCCAGCAGGAAGAATCAAGGGGGCGGAGAGACCCAGTACTTC.